This TCR beta chain emerged from a study of T cell responses to AZD1222 COVID-19 vaccine. Repertoires were generated with immunoSEQ multiplex PCR, while TCRdb's copy carries only in-frame clones and drops some. Of roughly 150,000 clones detected, 92% appear once; the ten largest clones hold 3.5% to 4.5%. The sample holds a few counts of this clone. What it binds is not known. General observations from the study: Mostly white British, mostly female donors; authors suggested clonal diversity may be underestimated. Sampling that yielded the repertoires occurred only after the peak T cell response. Targeting of unmutated variant regions was reportedly seen in nearly half of spike-specific TCRs. Seropositive status at baseline applied to only five to seven AZD1222 recipients.

V lost 0 bases and J 6 bases, leaving 6 bases between the germline ends. The germline gives CDR1 MNHEY, CDR2 SMNVEV (reference sequence). The CDR3 runs to 14 residues. The genes are TRBV27 and TRBJ1-6; D is perhaps TRBD1 (5 bases). The sequenced sample was peripheral blood, obtained on day 0 of AZD1222 vaccination. The TCR comes from an adult in good health. DNA for the CDR3: TGTGCCAGCAGTTTATCCAGGGTTAATTCACCCCTCCACTTT. Its protein is CASSLSRVNSPLHF.